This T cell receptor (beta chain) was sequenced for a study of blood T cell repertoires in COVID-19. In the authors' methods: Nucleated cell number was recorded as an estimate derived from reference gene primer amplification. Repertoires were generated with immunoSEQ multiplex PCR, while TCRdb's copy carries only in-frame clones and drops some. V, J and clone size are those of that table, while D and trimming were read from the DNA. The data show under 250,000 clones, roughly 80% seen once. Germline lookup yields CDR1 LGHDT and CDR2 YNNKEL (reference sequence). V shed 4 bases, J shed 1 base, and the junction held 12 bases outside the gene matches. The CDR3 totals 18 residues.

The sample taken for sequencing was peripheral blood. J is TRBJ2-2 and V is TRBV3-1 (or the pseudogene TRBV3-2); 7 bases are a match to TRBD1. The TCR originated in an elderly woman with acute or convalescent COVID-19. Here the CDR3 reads CASSPFPPTGVNTGELFF. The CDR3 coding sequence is TGTGCCAGCAGCCCTTTTCCCCCCACAGGGGTGAACACCGGGGAGCTGTTTTTT.